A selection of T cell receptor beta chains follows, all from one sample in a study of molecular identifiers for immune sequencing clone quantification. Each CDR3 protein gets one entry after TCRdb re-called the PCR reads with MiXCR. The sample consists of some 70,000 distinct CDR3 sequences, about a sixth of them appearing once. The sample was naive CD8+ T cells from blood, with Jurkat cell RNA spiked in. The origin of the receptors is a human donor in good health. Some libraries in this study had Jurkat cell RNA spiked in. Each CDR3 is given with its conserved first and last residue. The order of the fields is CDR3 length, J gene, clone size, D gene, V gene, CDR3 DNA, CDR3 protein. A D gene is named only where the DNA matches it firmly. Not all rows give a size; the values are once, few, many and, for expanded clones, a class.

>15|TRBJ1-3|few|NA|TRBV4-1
TGCGCCAGCAGCCAAGAGTTCCGGGCGGGAAACACCATATATTTT
CASSQEFRAGNTIYF
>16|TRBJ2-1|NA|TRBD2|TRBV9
TGTGCCAGCAGCGTAGAGGGCGGGAGCTCCTACAATGAGCAGTTCTTC
CASSVEGGSSYNEQFF
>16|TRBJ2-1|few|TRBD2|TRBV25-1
TGTGCCAGCAGTGAATGGACTAGCGGACTATACAATGAGCAGTTCTTC
CASSEWTSGLYNEQFF
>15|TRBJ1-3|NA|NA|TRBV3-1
TGTGCCAGCAGCCAAGATCTGGACATCGGAAACACCATATATTTT
CASSQDLDIGNTIYF
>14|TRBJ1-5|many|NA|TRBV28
TGTGCCAGCAGCTGGGACCTAAGCAATCAGCCCCAGCATTTT
CASSWDLSNQPQHF
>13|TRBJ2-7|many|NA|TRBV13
TGTGCCAGCAGCTTAGGTCAGACCTACGAGCAGTACTTC
CASSLGQTYEQYF
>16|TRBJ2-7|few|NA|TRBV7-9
TGTGCCAGCAGCCAACCTGCCGGCAGTGAAACCTACGAGCAGTACTTC
CASSQPAGSETYEQYF
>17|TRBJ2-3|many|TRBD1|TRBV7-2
TGTGCCAGCAGCTTCGCGAAACCGGGACAGGGGACAGATACGCAGTATTTT
CASSFAKPGQGTDTQYF
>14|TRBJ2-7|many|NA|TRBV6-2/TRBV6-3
TGTGCCAGCAGTATCGACTTCCACTCCTACGAGCAGTACTTC
CASSIDFHSYEQYF
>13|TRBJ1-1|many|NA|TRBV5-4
TGTGCCAGCAGCTTAAGTTCGCGGACTGAAGCTTTCTTT
CASSLSSRTEAFF
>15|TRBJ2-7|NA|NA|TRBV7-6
TGTGCCAGCAGCTTAAAGCCAGACGGGGCCTACGAGCAGTACTTC
CASSLKPDGAYEQYF
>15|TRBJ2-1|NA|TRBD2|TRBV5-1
TGCGCCAGCAGCTTGGGCCCACTGCGGGGGAATGAGCAGTTCTTC
CASSLGPLRGNEQFF
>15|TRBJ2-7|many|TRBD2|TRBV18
TGTGCCAGCTCACCACGTGGCGGCGGGAGGGGCGAGCAGTACTTC
CASSPRGGGRGEQYF
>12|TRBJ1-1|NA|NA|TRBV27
TGTGCCGGCAGTCCGGGATCGTATGGGGAATTCTTT
CAGSPGSYGEFF
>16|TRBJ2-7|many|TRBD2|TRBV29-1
TGCAGCGTTGAGGGTGGGCTAGCGGGGGGAAACTACGAGCAGTACTTC
CSVEGGLAGGNYEQYF
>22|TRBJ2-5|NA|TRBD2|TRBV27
TGTGCCACCCCCTGGGGGCCACTAGCGGTGGAGATCATGATTTCTGGCCAAGAGACCCAGTACTTC
CATPWGPLAVEIMISGQETQYF
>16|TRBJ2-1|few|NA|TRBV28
TGTGCCAGCACTTCTCCTTCAGAGGGAGGCTACAATGAGCAGTTCTTC
CASTSPSEGGYNEQFF
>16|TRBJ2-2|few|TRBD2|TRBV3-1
TGTGCCAGCGGCCAGGGACTAGCGGGGAACACCGGGGAGCTGTTTTTT
CASGQGLAGNTGELFF
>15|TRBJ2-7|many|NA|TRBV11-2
TGTGCCAGCTTCCCCCTTAACAGGGAGCCCTACGAGCAGTACTTC
CASFPLNREPYEQYF
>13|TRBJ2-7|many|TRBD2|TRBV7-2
TGTGCCAGCAGCTTGCCGGGAGGCTACGAGCAGTACTTC
CASSLPGGYEQYF
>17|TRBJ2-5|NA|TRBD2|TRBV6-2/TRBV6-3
TGTGCCAGCAGTTACGAGTGGGAGGGCCGTTCCAGGGAGACCCAGTACTTC
CASSYEWEGRSRETQYF
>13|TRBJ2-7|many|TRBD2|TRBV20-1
TGCAGTGCTAGCACGGCTAGCGGATACGAGCAGTACTTC
CSASTASGYEQYF
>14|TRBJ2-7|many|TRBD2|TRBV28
TGTGCCAGCAGTTTAGCGGGAGGGGCCAACGAGCAGTACTTC
CASSLAGGANEQYF
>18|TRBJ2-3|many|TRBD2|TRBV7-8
TGTGCCAGCAGCTTATGGACGGGAGGGCCATCTAGCACAGATACGCAGTATTTT
CASSLWTGGPSSTDTQYF
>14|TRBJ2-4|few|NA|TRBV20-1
TGCAGTGCTAGAGATCGAGAGGGTAAAAACATTCAGTACTTC
CSARDREGKNIQYF
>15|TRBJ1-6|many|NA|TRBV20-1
TGCAGTGCTAGAGAGAGGGCATCCTATAATTCACCCCTCCACTTT
CSARERASYNSPLHF
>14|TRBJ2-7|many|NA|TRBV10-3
TGTGCCATCAGTGGAACACTAGAGGCCTACGAGCAGTACTTC
CAISGTLEAYEQYF
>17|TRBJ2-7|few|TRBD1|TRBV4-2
TGTGCCAGCAGCCAAGATTTAGGACAGGGGCTCTCCTACGAGCAGTACTTC
CASSQDLGQGLSYEQYF
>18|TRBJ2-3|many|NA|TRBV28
TGTGCCAGCAGTGGAATCAGCGGGCCCCCCGGGGGCACAGATACGCAGTATTTT
CASSGISGPPGGTDTQYF
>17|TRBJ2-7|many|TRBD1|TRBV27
TGTGCCAGCAGTTTATCTAGCGGGGACAGGGGATCCTACGAGCAGTACTTC
CASSLSSGDRGSYEQYF
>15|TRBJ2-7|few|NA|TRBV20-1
TGCAGTGCTAGGTCAGCGGCTCTACCCACCTACGAGCAGTACTTC
CSARSAALPTYEQYF
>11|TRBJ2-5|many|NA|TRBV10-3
TGTGCCATCAGTGAGGGAGGTACCCAGTACTTC
CAISEGGTQYF
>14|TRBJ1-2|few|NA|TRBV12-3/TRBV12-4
TGTGCCAGCAGTTATGGGGGGGGGGTGGACGGCTACACCTTC
CASSYGGGVDGYTF
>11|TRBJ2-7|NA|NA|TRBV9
TGTGCCAGCAGCGTGGGTCGGGAGCAGTACTTC
CASSVGREQYF
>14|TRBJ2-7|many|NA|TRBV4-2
TGTGCCAGCAGCCAAGCGGGATCCCCCTACGAGCAGTACTTC
CASSQAGSPYEQYF
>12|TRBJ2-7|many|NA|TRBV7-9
TGTGCCAGCAGCTTAGCTACCTACGAGCAGTACTTC
CASSLATYEQYF
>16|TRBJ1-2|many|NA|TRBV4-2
TGTGCCAGCAGCCAAGAATTTGTGCAGGGGACGGCTGGCTACACCTTC
CASSQEFVQGTAGYTF
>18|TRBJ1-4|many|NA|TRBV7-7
TGTGCCAGCAGCTTAGTTTCGGGCCATGAAAAAACTAATGAAAAACTGTTTTTT
CASSLVSGHEKTNEKLFF
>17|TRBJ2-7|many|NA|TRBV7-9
TGTGCCAGCAGCTCCGAAAAGGACTACATGAAGCTATCCGAGCAGTACTTC
CASSSEKDYMKLSEQYF
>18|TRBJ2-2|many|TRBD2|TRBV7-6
TGTGCCAGCAGCTTAGTTGTAGCGGGAGGGGCGAACACCGGGGAGCTGTTTTTT
CASSLVVAGGANTGELFF
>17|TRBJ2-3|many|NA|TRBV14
TGTGCCAGCAGCCAAGATTATCGCGGGATTAGCACAGATACGCAGTATTTT
CASSQDYRGISTDTQYF
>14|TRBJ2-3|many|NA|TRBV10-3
TGTGCCATCAGTGAGCCGGGTTGGACAGATACGCAGTATTTT
CAISEPGWTDTQYF
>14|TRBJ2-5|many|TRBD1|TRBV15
TGTGCCACCAGCGGGACAGGGGAAGTAGAGACCCAGTACTTC
CATSGTGEVETQYF
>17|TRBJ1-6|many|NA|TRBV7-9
TGTGCCAGCAGCTTCAGGCCGGGACGCTCCTATAATTCACCCCTCCACTTT
CASSFRPGRSYNSPLHF
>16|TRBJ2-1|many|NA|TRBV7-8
TGTGCCAGCAGGCCCTCGGGCGGCGGCTCCTACAATGAGCAGTTCTTC
CASRPSGGGSYNEQFF